A selection of T cell receptor beta chains follows, all from one sample in a study of CD8 T cells in Susac syndrome. From the immunoSEQ multiplex PCR reads, TCRdb called clonotypes with MiXCR, one entry per CDR3 protein. The sample holds 200,000 or so distinct CDR3 sequences; over 90% are singletons and the top ten take less than 0.2%. Material: CD8+ T cells from PBMCs. The receptors derive from a human donor with Susac syndrome. The CDR3 runs from the conserved cysteine through the conserved F or W. The order of the fields is J gene, V gene, D gene, CDR3 protein, CDR3 DNA. D genes are given only for firm matches.

>TRBJ2-7|TRBV6-5|.
CASSPSGRGSLSYEQYF
TGTGCCAGCAGTCCCTCGGGGCGCGGGTCACTTTCCTACGAGCAGTACTTC
>TRBJ1-1|TRBV29-1|.
CSVRTAEAFF
TGCAGCGTCCGGACCGCTGAAGCTTTCTTT
>TRBJ2-1|TRBV7-9|TRBD2
CASGTSGIAVQFF
TGTGCCAGCGGGACTAGCGGGATTGCCGTTCAGTTCTTC
>TRBJ1-1|TRBV7-9|.
CASSLAGEGKTEVFF
TGTGCCAGCAGCCTAGCGGGGGAAGGTAAAACTGAAGTTTTCTTT
>TRBJ1-3|TRBV30|.
CAWTIDRYSGNTIYF
TGTGCCTGGACCATAGACCGCTACTCTGGAAACACCATATATTTT
>TRBJ2-5|TRBV7-9|.
CASSSSLYHQETQYF
TGTGCCAGCAGCTCGTCCCTATACCACCAAGAGACCCAGTACTTC
>TRBJ1-1|TRBV12-3/TRBV12-4|.
CASSGSTATEAFF
TGTGCCAGCAGTGGCTCGACAGCCACTGAAGCTTTCTTT
>TRBJ2-5|TRBV6-5|.
CASGGPQETQYF
TGTGCCAGCGGAGGGCCTCAAGAGACCCAGTACTTC
>TRBJ2-3|TRBV28|TRBD2
CASSLSGTSGTSGTDTQYF
TGTGCCAGCAGTTTAAGTGGGACTAGCGGGACCAGTGGCACAGATACGCAGTATTTT
>TRBJ2-7|TRBV11-2|.
CASTPYYAEQYF
TGTGCCAGCACCCCTTACTACGCCGAGCAGTACTTC